The 25 T cell receptor beta chains below come from one sample, sequenced in a study of T cell responses to AZD1222 COVID-19 vaccine. Clones were read by immunoSEQ multiplex PCR, and TCRdb kept only the in-frame ones, dropping some. The table has about 200,000 clones, about 91% seen once; the top ten hold approximately 8%. Material: peripheral blood, obtained on day 0 of AZD1222 vaccination. All receptors come from an adult in good health.

The chain uses TRBV19 and TRBJ2-1, with unresolved D. Germline V gene sequence: CDR1 LNHDA, CDR2 SQIVND (reference sequence). The CDR3 has 15 residues. V gave up 4 bases and J gave up 5 bases, with 15 bases separating them. The CDR3 bases are TGTGCCAGTAGTACGTCCGCCACAAACAACAATGAGCAGTTCTTC. It specifies CASSTSATNNNEQFF.

The chain combines TRBV29-1 with TRBJ1-2, with D possibly matching TRBD1 (6 bases). The CDR3 is 13 residues long. Trimming pared 8 bases from V and 5 bases from J, leaving 18 bases between. Looked up from germline, CDR1 is SQVTM and CDR2 is ANQGSEA. The CDR3 coding sequence is TGCAGCTCGGACAGTCCGGATAAATATGGCTACACCTTC. Protein: CSSDSPDKYGYTF.

This clone was found once. J is TRBJ2-2 and V is TRBV19, with D unresolved. The CDR3 extends over 18 amino acids. V lost 2 bases and J lost 0, with 16 bases in between. Looked up from germline, CDR1 is LNHDA and CDR2 is SQIVND (reference sequence). DNA of the CDR3: TGTGCCAGTAGTATATATGTCTTAGGGCTAGCGAACACCGGGGAGCTGTTTTTT. Its protein product is CASSIYVLGLANTGELFF. The whole variable domain, filled in from reference TRBV19 and TRBJ2-2, reads DGGITQSPKYLFRKEGQNVTLSCEQNLNHDAMYWYRQDPGQGLRLIYYSQIVNDFQKGDIAEGYSVSREKKESFPLTVTSAQKNPTAFYLCASSIYVLGLANTGELFFGEGSRLTVL.

Only one count was recorded for this clone. CDR3 coding DNA: TGTGCCAGCAGCTTAACGGGGAGCCCCTACAATGAGCAGTTCTTC. Translated: CASSLTGSPYNEQFF. The chain is built from TRBV7-3 and TRBJ2-1, with D possibly matching TRBD2 (5 bases). Germline CDR1 SGHTA, CDR2 FQGTGA. The CDR3 spans 15 residues. V gave up 0 bases and J gave up 2 bases, with 8 bases separating them.

V is TRBV30 and J is TRBJ2-7, with 7 bases identical to TRBD1. Germline V gives CDR1 GTSNPN, CDR2 SVGIG (reference sequence). J lost 5 bases, V lost 2 bases, and 12 bases had no gene match. The CDR3 consists of 15 residues. The DNA of the CDR3 is TGTGCCTGGAGTAGGGACAGTCGGGGCAGTGACGAGCAGTACTTC. Protein sequence: CAWSRDSRGSDEQYF.

This clone was found a few times. The CDR3 coding sequence is TGTGCCAGCAGCTTAGTTTTAAATGAGCAGTTCTTC. This gives the protein CASSLVLNEQFF. V and J are TRBV7-9 and TRBJ2-1; D uncertain. Trimming took 1 base from V and 7 from J, leaving 5 bases between them. This CDR3 spans 12 amino acids. Per germline, CDR1 SEHNR and CDR2 FQNEAQ (reference sequence).

This sequence joins TRBV9 and TRBJ1-2; D is perhaps TRBD1 (5 bases). Germline V lookup: CDR1 SGDLS, CDR2 YYNGEE. The CDR3 spans 14 residues. Trimming cost V 4 bases and J 1 base, with 11 bases left between them. CDR3 loop: CASSTETVNYGYTF. Here the CDR3 DNA reads TGTGCCAGCAGCACGGAGACAGTTAACTATGGCTACACCTTC.

The chain links TRBV5-4 to TRBJ2-3; no clear D gene. Germline V gives CDR1 SGHNT, CDR2 YYREEE (reference sequence). Trimming took off 4 bases at V and 2 bases at J, with 5 bases between the two ends. This CDR3 region has 12 residues. The CDR3 DNA sequence: TGTGCCAGCAGCCTCGACACAGATACGCAGTATTTT. Protein: CASSLDTDTQYF.

J is TRBJ1-2 and V is TRBV7-9; D is perhaps TRBD1 (6 bases). The CDR3 runs 14 residues. Germline V gene sequence: CDR1 SEHNR, CDR2 FQNEAQ (reference sequence). V lost 1 base to trimming and J lost 7 bases, with 13 bases between them. The CDR3 DNA sequence: TGTGCCAGCAGCTTAGGAGGACAGAGCCGTGGCTACACCTTC. Translating it yields CASSLGGQSRGYTF.

The genes are TRBV5-1 and TRBJ2-1; D possibly matches TRBD1 or TRBD2 (7 bases each). Trimming took 5 bases from V and 8 from J, leaving 17 bases between them. This CDR3 is built from 14 residues. Germline CDR1 is SGHRS and CDR2 is YFSETQ. CDR3 sequence: CASRTGIAGDEQFF. The CDR3 nucleotides read TGCGCCAGCAGGACAGGGATAGCGGGCGATGAGCAGTTCTTC.

The genes are TRBV5-4 and TRBJ1-4, with a possible D match to TRBD1 (5 bases). Trimming removed 4 bases at V and 7 bases at J, with 14 bases between. The CDR3 length is 14 residues. The V gene's germline CDR1 is SGHNT and CDR2 YYREEE (reference sequence). The DNA for the CDR3 is TGTGCCAGCAGCGACGGACATGTCGGTGAAAAACTGTTTTTT. It is translated as CASSDGHVGEKLFF.

The chain has TRBV27 and TRBJ2-7; 9 bases are a match to TRBD2. Germline-derived CDR1 and CDR2 are MNHEY and SMNVEV (reference sequence). V was clipped by 2 bases and J by 3 bases; unmatched bases: 11. This CDR3 region has 17 residues. CDR3 residues: CASSLGPGSGGYYEQYF. CDR3 sequence (DNA): TGTGCCAGCAGTTTAGGTCCTGGTAGCGGGGGATACTACGAGCAGTACTTC.

This chain's CDR3 is CASSPPVTGEQYF. The CDR3 DNA is TGTGCCAGCAGCCCTCCGGTAACAGGCGAGCAGTACTTC. The chain links TRBV7-9 to TRBJ2-7; maybe TRBD1 (5 bases). Germline CDR1 is SEHNR and CDR2 is FQNEAQ (reference sequence). CDR3 length equals 13 residues. The V end lost 5 bases, the J end lost 6 bases, and 14 bases lay between the germline ends.

This clone has just a few counts. This chain connects TRBV5-1 to TRBJ1-2, with TRBD1 as a possible D gene (5 bases). The germline gives CDR1 SGHRS, CDR2 YFSETQ. V was cut by 6 bases and J by 7 bases, with 22 bases left in between. This CDR3 is 15 amino acids long. In nucleotides, the CDR3 is TGCGCCAGCATCCCCAAAGTGGGGCCCCGGCGTGGCTACACCTTC. Amino acid sequence: CASIPKVGPRRGYTF.

This chain links TRBV15 with TRBJ2-7; D is possibly TRBD1 (7 bases). V was cut by 1 base and J by 5 bases, with 15 bases left in between. The CDR3 runs to 15 residues. Germline assignment: CDR1 LNHNV and CDR2 YYDKDF (reference sequence). CDR3 residues: CATSRVPGGQDEQYF. The CDR3 DNA reads TGTGCCACCAGCAGAGTCCCAGGGGGGCAAGACGAGCAGTACTTC.

The J gene is TRBJ2-5, the V gene TRBV7-3; perhaps TRBD1 as D (5 bases). Germline-derived CDR1 and CDR2 are SGHTA and FQGTGA. The V gene lost 2 bases and the J gene lost 2 bases, with 6 bases spanning the gap. The CDR3 length is 13 residues. The CDR3 region is CASSLSGQETQYF. CDR3 bases: TGTGCCAGCAGCTTATCAGGGCAAGAGACCCAGTACTTC.

The J gene is TRBJ1-1, the V gene TRBV15; D ambiguous. Looked up from germline, CDR1 is LNHNV and CDR2 is YYDKDF (reference sequence). This CDR3 is 15 amino acids long. The ends were cut back, 1 base at V and 0 bases at J, with 9 bases in the middle. The CDR3 nucleotides are TGTGCCACCAGCAGAGGTTCGGGCATGAACACTGAAGCTTTCTTT. This translates into CATSRGSGMNTEAFF.

The chain has TRBV7-6 and TRBJ2-5; no definite D call. In germline, CDR1 is SGHVS, CDR2 FNYEAQ. The CDR3 totals 13 residues. V was trimmed by 5 bases and J by 6 bases, leaving 13 bases between them. The CDR3, as DNA: TGTGCCAGCAGCCTGCTAGAGAGTCAGACCCAGTACTTC. Its protein product is CASSLLESQTQYF.

This chain links TRBV2 with TRBJ1-2; no definite D call. Trimming cost V 7 bases and J 6 bases, with 15 bases left between them. The CDR3 sequence is 13 residues long. Germline CDR1 is SNHLY and CDR2 is FYNNEI. The CDR3 DNA is TGTGCCAGCATGAATGCGCGGGAGAATGGCTACACCTTC. It yields the protein CASMNARENGYTF.

The rearrangement joins TRBV2 to TRBJ2-7, with 10 bases aligning to TRBD1. The CDR3 spans 14 residues. Trimming at V came to 8 bases and at J to 1 base, leaving 5 bases not matched to a gene. Looked up from germline, CDR1 is SNHLY and CDR2 is FYNNEI. CDR3 sequence: CASGGQGISYEQYF. In DNA form, the CDR3 reads TGTGCCAGCGGGGGACAGGGGATATCCTACGAGCAGTACTTC.

This chain uses TRBV11-3 with TRBJ2-1, with 7 bases aligning to TRBD1. Germline CDR1 is SGHNT and CDR2 is YENEEA. This CDR3 contains 16 residues. V lost 5 bases, J lost 1 base, and 8 bases stayed unmatched. DNA of the CDR3: TGTGCCAGCAGCCTCACAGGGACAGCGTCCTACAATGAGCAGTTCTTC. Protein product: CASSLTGTASYNEQFF.

The rearrangement joins TRBV28 to TRBJ2-7, with D uncertain. The CDR3 loop spans 14 amino acids. The ends were cut back, 1 base at V and 1 base at J, with 8 bases in the middle. Germline V gene lookup returns CDR1 MDHEN and CDR2 SYDVKM. The CDR3 here is CASSLSRGSYEQYF. The CDR3 bases are TGTGCCAGCAGTTTATCTCGCGGTTCCTACGAGCAGTACTTC. The variable domain in full, completed from reference TRBV28 and TRBJ2-7, reads DVKVTQSSRYLVKRTGEKVFLECVQDMDHENMFWYRQDPGLGLRLIYFSYDVKMKEKGDIPEGYSVSREKKERFSLILESASTNQTSMYLCASSLSRGSYEQYFGPGTRLTVT.

The V gene is TRBV7-6, the J gene TRBJ2-5; D is ambiguous. The V end was cut by 3 bases, the J end by 0 bases, with 11 bases between. The V gene's germline CDR1 is SGHVS and CDR2 FNYEAQ. The CDR3 totals 15 residues. CDR3 in DNA: TGTGCCAGCAGCTTGGGATCCTCATACCAAGAGACCCAGTACTTC. It translates to CASSLGSSYQETQYF.

The chain employs TRBV6-2 or TRBV6-3 and TRBJ1-1, with D hard to call. CDR1 is MNHEY, CDR2 SVGEGT, per germline. The CDR3 is 14 residues long. The V and J ends lost 0 bases and 6 bases respectively, with 11 bases between them. CDR3 DNA sequence: TGTGCCAGCAGTTACTCGATTATGGTTTCTGAAGCTTTCTTT. As protein: CASSYSIMVSEAFF.

The rearrangement links TRBV6-1 to TRBJ2-1, with D hard to call. The CDR3 runs to 13 residues. CDR1 MNHNS and CDR2 SASEGT come from the germline V gene. V was trimmed by 2 bases and J by 8 bases, leaving 10 bases between them. The CDR3 nucleotides read TGTGCCAGCAGTGAATCCTGGCTCGATGAGCAGTTCTTC. This gives the protein CASSESWLDEQFF.